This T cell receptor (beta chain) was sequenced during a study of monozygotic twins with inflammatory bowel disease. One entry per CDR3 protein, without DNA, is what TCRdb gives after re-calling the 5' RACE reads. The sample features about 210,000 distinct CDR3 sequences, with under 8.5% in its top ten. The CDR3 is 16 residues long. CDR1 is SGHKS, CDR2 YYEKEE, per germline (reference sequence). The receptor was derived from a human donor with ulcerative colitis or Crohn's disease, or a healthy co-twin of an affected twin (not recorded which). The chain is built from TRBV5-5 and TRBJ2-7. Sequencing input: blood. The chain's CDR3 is CASSLRTQVLSYEQYF.